This T cell receptor beta chain stems from a study of blood T cell repertoires in COVID-19. CDR3 length: 15 amino acids. Germline V lookup: CDR1 SGHVS, CDR2 FQNEAQ. V shed 1 base and J 5 bases; nucleotides not matched to a gene: 2. Original handling: Reference gene primer amplification gave estimated nucleated cell counts. Repertoires were generated with immunoSEQ multiplex PCR, while TCRdb's copy carries only in-frame clones and drops some. Clone size and the V and J calls come from that table; the DNA yielded D and trimming. In the table there are fewer than 65,000 clones, around 87% of which are singletons.

The TCR comes from a man between 60 and 70 years old with acute or convalescent COVID-19. The gene calls are TRBV7-8 and TRBJ1-1, with 12 bases lining up with TRBD1. Sequencing used peripheral blood. CDR3 nucleotide sequence: TGTGCCAGCAGCTTAGAGGGACAGGGGGCGACTGAAGCTTTCTTT. Its protein is CASSLEGQGATEAFF.